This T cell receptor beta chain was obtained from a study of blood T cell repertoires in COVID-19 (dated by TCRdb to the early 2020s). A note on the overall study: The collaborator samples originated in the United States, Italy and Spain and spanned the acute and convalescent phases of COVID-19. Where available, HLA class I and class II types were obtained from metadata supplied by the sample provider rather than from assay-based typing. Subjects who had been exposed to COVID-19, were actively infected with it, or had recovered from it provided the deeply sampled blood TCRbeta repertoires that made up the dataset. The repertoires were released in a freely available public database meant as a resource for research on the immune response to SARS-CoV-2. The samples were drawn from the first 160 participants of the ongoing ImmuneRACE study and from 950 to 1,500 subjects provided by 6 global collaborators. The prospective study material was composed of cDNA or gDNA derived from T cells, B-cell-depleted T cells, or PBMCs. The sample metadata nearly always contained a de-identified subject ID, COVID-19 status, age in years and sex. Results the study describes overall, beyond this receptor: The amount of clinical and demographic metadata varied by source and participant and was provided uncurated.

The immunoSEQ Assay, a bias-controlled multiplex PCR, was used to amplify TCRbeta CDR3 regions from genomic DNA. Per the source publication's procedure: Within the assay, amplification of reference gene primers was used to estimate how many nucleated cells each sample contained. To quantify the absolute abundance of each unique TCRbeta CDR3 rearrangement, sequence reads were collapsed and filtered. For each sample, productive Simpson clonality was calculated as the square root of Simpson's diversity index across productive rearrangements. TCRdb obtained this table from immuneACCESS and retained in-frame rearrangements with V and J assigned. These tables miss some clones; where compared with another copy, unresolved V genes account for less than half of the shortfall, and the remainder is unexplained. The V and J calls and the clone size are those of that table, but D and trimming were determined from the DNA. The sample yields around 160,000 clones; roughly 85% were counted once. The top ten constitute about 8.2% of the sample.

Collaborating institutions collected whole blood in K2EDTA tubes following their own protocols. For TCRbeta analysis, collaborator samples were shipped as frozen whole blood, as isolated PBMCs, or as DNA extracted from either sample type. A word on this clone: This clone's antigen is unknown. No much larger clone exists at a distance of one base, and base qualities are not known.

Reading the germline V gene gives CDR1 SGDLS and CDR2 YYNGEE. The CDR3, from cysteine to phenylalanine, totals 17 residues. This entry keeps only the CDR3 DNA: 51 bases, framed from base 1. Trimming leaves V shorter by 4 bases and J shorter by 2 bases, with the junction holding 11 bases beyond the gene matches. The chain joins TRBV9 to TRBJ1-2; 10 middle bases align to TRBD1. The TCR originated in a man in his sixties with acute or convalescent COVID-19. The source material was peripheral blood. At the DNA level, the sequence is TGTGCCAGCAGCCCACAACCCGGGACAGGGGTAAACTATGGCTACACCTTC. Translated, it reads CASSPQPGTGVNYGYTF.